A selection of T cell receptor beta chains follows, all from one sample in a study of blood T cell repertoires in COVID-19. Only in-frame clones appear in the TCRdb table, and some are missing; sequencing was by immunoSEQ multiplex PCR. The sample includes some 190,000 clones, 70% to 90% of them seen just once. Sequencing was performed on peripheral blood. The receptors derive from a man between 18 and 35 years old with active or convalescent COVID-19. CDR3s include the opening cysteine and the closing phenylalanine or tryptophan. The order of the fields is D gene, clone size, J gene, V gene, CDR3 protein, CDR3 DNA. A D gene is named only where the DNA matches it firmly. Part of the rows lack a size; the others show once, few, many or a class for expanded clones.

d_call: NA; clone_size: NA; j_call: TRBJ1-2; v_call: TRBV19; cdr3_aa: CASSARRGDGYTF; cdr3_nt: TGTGCCAGTAGTGCCCGACGGGGGGACGGCTACACCTTC
d_call: NA; clone_size: NA; j_call: TRBJ1-1; v_call: TRBV5-4; cdr3_aa: CASSLDRVTEAFF; cdr3_nt: TGTGCCAGCAGCTTGGACAGGGTGACTGAAGCTTTCTTT
d_call: TRBD1; clone_size: NA; j_call: TRBJ1-6; v_call: TRBV12-5; cdr3_aa: CASGLTGQGAGNSPLHF; cdr3_nt: TGTGCTAGTGGTTTGACGGGACAGGGGGCTGGTAATTCACCCCTCCACTTT
d_call: TRBD1; clone_size: NA; j_call: TRBJ1-1; v_call: TRBV18; cdr3_aa: CASSPTVQGAVIGGTEAFF; cdr3_nt: TGTGCCAGCTCACCAACCGTCCAGGGGGCGGTCATCGGGGGCACTGAAGCTTTCTTT
d_call: TRBD1; clone_size: NA; j_call: TRBJ2-7; v_call: TRBV5-4; cdr3_aa: CASSPRTGTYEQYF; cdr3_nt: TGTGCCAGCAGCCCACGGACAGGGACCTACGAGCAGTACTTC
d_call: TRBD1; clone_size: NA; j_call: TRBJ1-5; v_call: TRBV5-6; cdr3_aa: CASSLAGGRYSNQPQHF; cdr3_nt: TGTGCCAGCAGCTTAGCAGGGGGCCGGTATAGCAATCAGCCCCAGCATTTT
d_call: TRBD2; clone_size: NA; j_call: TRBJ2-3; v_call: TRBV10-2; cdr3_aa: CASSEWGLSADTQYF; cdr3_nt: TGCGCCAGCAGTGAGTGGGGACTATCAGCAGATACGCAGTATTTT
d_call: TRBD1; clone_size: once; j_call: TRBJ1-4; v_call: TRBV4-1; cdr3_aa: CASSQSGQGNEKLFF; cdr3_nt: TGCGCCAGCAGCCAATCGGGACAGGGGAATGAAAAACTGTTTTTT
d_call: NA; clone_size: NA; j_call: TRBJ2-2; v_call: TRBV12-2; cdr3_aa: CASRWTRLAGGGTGELFF; cdr3_nt: TGTGCAAGTCGCTGGACGCGGCTAGCGGGAGGCGGCACCGGGGAGCTGTTTTTT
d_call: NA; clone_size: NA; j_call: TRBJ1-6; v_call: TRBV5-1; cdr3_aa: CASSFVEGAYNSPLHF; cdr3_nt: TGCGCCAGCAGCTTTGTGGAGGGCGCCTATAATTCACCCCTCCACTTT
d_call: TRBD2; clone_size: NA; j_call: TRBJ2-5; v_call: TRBV7-2; cdr3_aa: CASSLDRGIAGGNKETQYF; cdr3_nt: TGTGCCAGCAGCCTAGACAGGGGGATAGCGGGAGGGAATAAAGAGACCCAGTACTTC
d_call: TRBD2; clone_size: NA; j_call: TRBJ2-7; v_call: TRBV27; cdr3_aa: CASSSVTSTGEQYF; cdr3_nt: TGTGCCAGCAGTTCCGTGACTAGCACCGGCGAGCAGTACTTC
d_call: TRBD1; clone_size: NA; j_call: TRBJ1-2; v_call: TRBV30; cdr3_aa: CAWSFGQGLGYTF; cdr3_nt: TGTGCCTGGAGTTTCGGACAGGGCTTGGGCTACACCTTC
d_call: TRBD1; clone_size: NA; j_call: TRBJ1-1; v_call: TRBV7-9; cdr3_aa: CASNPDRGGTEAFF; cdr3_nt: TGTGCCAGCAACCCGGACAGGGGGGGCACTGAAGCTTTCTTT
d_call: NA; clone_size: NA; j_call: TRBJ1-1; v_call: TRBV7-9; cdr3_aa: CASSFDLPQGPEAFF; cdr3_nt: TGTGCCAGCAGCTTCGACCTCCCGCAGGGTCCTGAAGCTTTCTTT
d_call: NA; clone_size: NA; j_call: TRBJ2-5; v_call: TRBV7-9; cdr3_aa: CASSLDGGFRETQYF; cdr3_nt: TGTGCCAGCAGCTTAGACGGTGGTTTTCGGGAGACCCAGTACTTC
d_call: NA; clone_size: once; j_call: TRBJ1-5; v_call: TRBV6-2/TRBV6-3; cdr3_aa: CASSWGDPINQPQHF; cdr3_nt: TGTGCCAGCAGTTGGGGGGACCCCATCAATCAGCCCCAGCATTTT
d_call: NA; clone_size: NA; j_call: TRBJ1-6; v_call: TRBV10-3; cdr3_aa: CAISESGEPLHF; cdr3_nt: TGTGCCATCAGTGAATCAGGGGAGCCCCTCCACTTT
d_call: NA; clone_size: few; j_call: TRBJ2-2; v_call: TRBV20-1; cdr3_aa: CSASITGVSRELFF; cdr3_nt: TGCAGTGCTAGTATCACCGGGGTGAGCCGGGAGCTGTTTTTT
d_call: NA; clone_size: NA; j_call: TRBJ2-3; v_call: TRBV9; cdr3_aa: CASSVRVGTDTQYF; cdr3_nt: TGTGCCAGCAGCGTACGGGTTGGCACAGATACGCAGTATTTT
d_call: TRBD1; clone_size: NA; j_call: TRBJ1-1; v_call: TRBV30; cdr3_aa: CAWSSDRGYTEAFF; cdr3_nt: TGTGCCTGGAGTTCCGACAGGGGGTACACTGAAGCTTTCTTT
d_call: TRBD2; clone_size: NA; j_call: TRBJ2-3; v_call: TRBV11-2; cdr3_aa: CASSRSGRAVDTQYF; cdr3_nt: TGTGCCAGCAGCCGTAGCGGGAGGGCTGTAGATACGCAGTATTTT
d_call: NA; clone_size: few; j_call: TRBJ2-1; v_call: TRBV15; cdr3_aa: CATSRDFYEQFF; cdr3_nt: TGTGCCACCAGCAGAGATTTCTATGAGCAGTTCTTC
d_call: NA; clone_size: NA; j_call: TRBJ2-2; v_call: TRBV6-5; cdr3_aa: CASSLQGGSSTGELFF; cdr3_nt: TGTGCCAGCAGTTTACAGGGCGGGAGTTCGACCGGGGAGCTGTTTTTT
d_call: NA; clone_size: NA; j_call: TRBJ1-4; v_call: TRBV5-1; cdr3_aa: CASSGMTEGTEKLFF; cdr3_nt: TGCGCCAGCAGCGGAATGACAGAAGGAACTGAAAAACTGTTTTTT
d_call: NA; clone_size: NA; j_call: TRBJ2-4; v_call: TRBV11-2; cdr3_aa: CASSLGHPAKNIQYF; cdr3_nt: TGTGCCAGCAGCTTAGGACACCCAGCCAAAAACATTCAGTACTTC
d_call: NA; clone_size: few; j_call: TRBJ1-5; v_call: TRBV7-2; cdr3_aa: CASRPQGSSGPQHF; cdr3_nt: TGTGCCAGCAGGCCACAGGGTTCGTCGGGGCCCCAGCATTTT
d_call: NA; clone_size: NA; j_call: TRBJ1-3; v_call: TRBV11-2; cdr3_aa: CASSPDMQGGNTIYF; cdr3_nt: TGTGCCAGCAGCCCAGACATGCAGGGTGGGAACACCATATATTTT
d_call: NA; clone_size: NA; j_call: TRBJ2-1; v_call: TRBV28; cdr3_aa: CAGRTGVSGNEQFF; cdr3_nt: TGTGCCGGGCGGACTGGTGTGTCCGGAAATGAGCAGTTCTTC
d_call: NA; clone_size: NA; j_call: TRBJ2-7; v_call: TRBV18; cdr3_aa: CASSQGRSSYEQYF; cdr3_nt: TGTGCCAGCTCCCAGGGCCGGAGCTCCTACGAGCAGTACTTC
d_call: NA; clone_size: NA; j_call: TRBJ2-5; v_call: TRBV24-1; cdr3_aa: CATSDLFDRETQYF; cdr3_nt: TGTGCCACCAGTGATTTATTTGACAGAGAGACCCAGTACTTC
d_call: TRBD2; clone_size: NA; j_call: TRBJ2-5; v_call: TRBV10-1; cdr3_aa: CASSESNGRRETQYF; cdr3_nt: TGCGCCAGCAGTGAGTCGAACGGGAGGAGGGAGACCCAGTACTTC
d_call: TRBD1; clone_size: NA; j_call: TRBJ1-1; v_call: TRBV28; cdr3_aa: CASSASQGQESTEAFF; cdr3_nt: TGTGCCAGCAGTGCGTCCCAGGGACAGGAGAGCACTGAAGCTTTCTTT
d_call: NA; clone_size: NA; j_call: TRBJ2-7; v_call: TRBV5-6; cdr3_aa: CASSKGLSYEQYF; cdr3_nt: TGTGCCAGCAGCAAGGGACTCTCCTACGAGCAGTACTTC
d_call: TRBD1; clone_size: NA; j_call: TRBJ2-5; v_call: TRBV15; cdr3_aa: CATSRATGGGETQYF; cdr3_nt: TGTGCCACCAGCAGAGCGACAGGGGGAGGAGAGACCCAGTACTTC
d_call: TRBD1; clone_size: NA; j_call: TRBJ2-3; v_call: TRBV3-1/TRBV3-2; cdr3_aa: CASRPTGVSTDTQYF; cdr3_nt: TGTGCCAGCAGACCCACAGGGGTCAGCACAGATACGCAGTATTTT
d_call: NA; clone_size: NA; j_call: TRBJ2-1; v_call: TRBV29-1; cdr3_aa: CSTKGPRSYNEQFF; cdr3_nt: TGCAGCACCAAGGGGCCGAGGTCCTACAATGAGCAGTTCTTC
d_call: NA; clone_size: NA; j_call: TRBJ2-1; v_call: TRBV6-1; cdr3_aa: CASSEARIRTLALGNEQFF; cdr3_nt: TGTGCCAGCAGTGAAGCGCGTATCCGGACTCTCGCTTTGGGCAATGAGCAGTTCTTC
d_call: TRBD1; clone_size: once; j_call: TRBJ1-4; v_call: TRBV6-2/TRBV6-3; cdr3_aa: CASSPQGANEKLFF; cdr3_nt: TGTGCCAGCAGCCCACAGGGGGCTAATGAAAAACTGTTTTTT
d_call: NA; clone_size: NA; j_call: TRBJ2-5; v_call: TRBV20-1; cdr3_aa: CSASRPGEETQYF; cdr3_nt: TGCAGTGCTAGTCGTCCGGGGGAGGAGACCCAGTACTTC